The entry below gives a single T cell receptor (beta chain) sequence along with its context. Per the study methods: Estimates of nucleated cell counts were drawn from the amplification of reference gene primers. Clones were sequenced by immunoSEQ multiplex PCR, and TCRdb holds only the in-frame ones, with some missing. D and trimming come from the DNA, and the V and J calls and clone size come from that table. The sample holds about 150,000 clones, less than 90% seen once. These data belong to a study of blood T cell repertoires in COVID-19. Germline V lookup: CDR1 MNHNS, CDR2 SASEGT. V shed 2 bases and J 5 bases; nucleotides not matched to a gene: 11. CDR3 size: 17 residues.

Sequenced material: peripheral blood. The clonotype was recovered from a woman in her 70s with acute or convalescent COVID-19. The chain uses TRBV6-1 and TRBJ1-5, with 8 positions matching TRBD1. CDR3 nucleotide sequence: TGTGCCAGCAGTGAATCTTCTGCCCAGGGGGCCTATCAGCCCCAGCATTTT. It is translated as CASSESSAQGAYQPQHF.